These 9 T cell receptor beta chains came from one sample sequenced in a study of blood T cell repertoires in COVID-19. TCRdb's copy holds only in-frame clones and misses some; the assay was immunoSEQ multiplex PCR. The top ten hold about 4.6% of the sample, which has about 50,000 clones, 70% to 90% seen once. Input material: peripheral blood. The receptors shown here come from a man at least 80 years old with active COVID-19.

The V gene is TRBV21-1, the J gene TRBJ1-5; the table's TRBD1 call for D was not verified on the DNA. TRBV21-1 counts as a pseudogene. This CDR3 has 15 amino acids. The CDR3 DNA reads TGTGCCAGCAGCAAAGACAGGGAAAGCAATCAGCCCCAGCATTTT. This sequence encodes CASSKDRESNQPQHF.

CDR3 in amino acids: CASSLQGADYEQYF. In DNA, the CDR3 is TGTGCCAGTAGCCTACAGGGGGCTGACTACGAGCAGTACTTC. This chain connects TRBV19 to TRBJ2-7; 9 bases fit TRBD1. The V gene end was trimmed by 6 bases and the J gene end by 3 bases; junction bases not matched to a gene: 6. The CDR3 is 14 amino acids. CDR1 is LNHDA, CDR2 SQIVND, per germline (reference sequence). Full variable domain (rest looked up from reference TRBV19 and TRBJ2-7): DGGITQSPKYLFRKEGQNVTLSCEQNLNHDAMYWYRQDPGQGLRLIYYSQIVNDFQKGDIAEGYSVSREKKESFPLTVTSAQKNPTAFYLCASSLQGADYEQYFGPGTRLTVT.

The chain joins TRBV10-3 to TRBJ1-5, with 7 bases that match TRBD1. V was clipped by 0 bases and J by 2 bases; unmatched bases: 7. The CDR3 sequence is 17 residues long. Germline V CDR1 and CDR2: ENHRY, SYGVKD. CDR3 region: CAISESVGGTGNQPQHF. The DNA of the CDR3 is TGTGCCATCAGTGAGTCGGTTGGGGGGACAGGCAATCAGCCCCAGCATTTT.

This chain joins TRBV10-3 and TRBJ1-5; the match to TRBD1 covers 8 bases. The V gene's germline CDR1 is ENHRY and CDR2 SYGVKD. Germline trimming cut 2 bases from V and 5 bases from J; bases unmatched to any gene: 5. CDR3 length: 15 residues. Here the CDR3 reads CAISERQTGDQPQHF. As DNA, the CDR3 is TGTGCCATCAGTGAGCGTCAGACAGGGGATCAGCCCCAGCATTTT.

This chain links TRBV20-1 with TRBJ2-7, with TRBD1 as a possible D gene (6 bases). CDR1 is DFQATT and CDR2 is SNEGSKA in the germline V gene (reference sequence). CDR3 size: 14 residues. V was pared by 3 bases and J by 0 bases, with 12 bases between. The CDR3 sequence: CSASRQGNSYEQYF. The CDR3 DNA reads TGCAGTGCTAGTCGTCAGGGGAACTCCTACGAGCAGTACTTC.

As concerns this clone: At one end, the junction sequence differs from germline, possibly due to a read error. The genes are TRBV9 and TRBJ2-1, with no clear D. The CDR3 covers 13 residues. Germline V gene data show CDR1 as SGDLS and CDR2 as YYNGEE. CDR3: CASSPAGRGELLF. Written as DNA, the CDR3 is TGTGCCAGCAGCCCAGCTGGCCGAGGCGAGCTCCTCTTC. Filled out from reference TRBV9 and TRBJ2-1, the complete variable domain reads DSGVTQTPKHLITATGQRVTLRCSPRSGDLSVYWYQQSLDQGLQFLIQYYNGEERAKGNILERFSAQQFPDLHSELNLSSLELGDSALYFCASSPAGRGELLFGPGTRLTVL.

V is TRBV19 and J is TRBJ2-5; TRBD2 is a possible D gene (6 bases). The CDR3 covers 15 residues. CDR1 and CDR2 from the germline V gene are LNHDA and SQIVND (reference sequence). V was trimmed by 1 base and J by 7 bases, leaving 16 bases between them. The CDR3: CASSIGASVMGTQYF. In DNA, the CDR3 is TGTGCCAGTAGTATAGGGGCTAGCGTAATGGGGACCCAGTACTTC.

The V call is TRBV28, the J call TRBJ2-7, with TRBD2 matching 16 bases. This CDR3 has 19 residues. The junction had 13 bases not matched to a gene; V was cut back by 6 bases and J by 2 bases. The germline V gene encodes CDR1 MDHEN and CDR2 SYDVKM. Here the CDR3 DNA reads TGTGCCAGCAGCTCCATCGCCGGGACTAGCGGGGGGGTGACCTACGAGCAGTACTTC. It yields the protein CASSSIAGTSGGVTYEQYF.

The chain couples TRBV7-2 to TRBJ2-7; TRBD2 aligns across 7 bases. This CDR3 region has 15 residues. Germline V gene sequence: CDR1 SGHTA, CDR2 FQGNSA. V lost 0 bases, J lost 7 bases, and 9 bases stayed unmatched. The CDR3 coding sequence is TGTGCCAGCAGCTTAGCCTCCGGGACTACCAGGGAGCAGTACTTC. Translated, it gives CASSLASGTTREQYF.